Each of the 7 T cell receptor beta chains below was sequenced from the same sample in a study of CD8+ T cells in alopecia areata. As for treatment: oral pan-JAK inhibitor, 5-10 mg twice daily. Extraction and reverse transcription of RNA yielded cDNA as the sequencing template. TCRdb keeps only in-frame clones here, not all; method: immunoSEQ multiplex PCR. The sample has under 250,000 clones, approximately 67% seen once. Sample: CD4+ T cells sorted from blood, taken at approximately week 44, from a patient treated with tofacitinib. The receptor set was obtained from a human donor with alopecia areata.

In its sample, this clone was seen once. The chain recombines TRBV2 with TRBJ1-5; TRBD1 is a possible D gene (6 bases). V was trimmed by 3 bases and J by 2 bases, leaving 14 bases between them. Germline V gene sequence: CDR1 SNHLY, CDR2 FYNNEI. The CDR3 is 16 amino acids. The CDR3 nucleotides are TGTGCCAGCAGTGAGGGGGGGCGCCGGGGCAATCAGCCCCAGCATTTT. Translating it yields CASSEGGRRGNQPQHF.

This sequence joins TRBV6-4 and TRBJ2-2; D is perhaps TRBD1 (6 bases). The CDR3 has 14 amino acids. CDR1 and CDR2 (germline): MRHNA, SNTAGT. V shed 6 bases and J shed 6 bases, with 14 bases lying between them. In DNA, the CDR3 is TGTGCCAGCAGAAGACAGGATCGATCCGGGGAGCTGTTTTTT. Amino acid sequence: CASRRQDRSGELFF.

The V gene is TRBV7-2, the J gene TRBJ2-5; a weak D match, TRBD1 (6 bases). Germline V gene sequence: CDR1 SGHTA, CDR2 FQGNSA. This CDR3 comprises 14 residues. Deletions cut 3 bases from V and 4 bases from J, with 12 bases between. CDR3 sequence reads: CASSFGNRAETQYF. CDR3 nucleotides: TGTGCCAGCAGCTTCGGGAACAGGGCAGAGACCCAGTACTTC.

The chain uses TRBV9 and TRBJ2-7; TRBD1 might be the D (5 bases). The V gene's germline CDR1 is SGDLS and CDR2 YYNGEE. This CDR3 region has 13 residues. Trimming shortened V by 3 bases and J by 4 bases, and 11 bases separated the two germline ends. The CDR3 sequence is CASSGGAQYEQYF. CDR3 bases: TGTGCCAGCAGCGGTGGGGCCCAATACGAGCAGTACTTC.

This clone has a handful of counts. The chain combines TRBV28 with TRBJ2-2; possible D gene TRBD1, 6 bases. CDR1 is MDHEN, CDR2 SYDVKM, per germline. V was cut by 8 bases and J by 0 bases, with 10 bases left in between. The CDR3 sequence is 14 residues long. The CDR3 loop reads CASLRGTNTGELFF. DNA for the CDR3: TGTGCCAGCCTTAGGGGGACGAACACCGGGGAGCTGTTTTTT.

The chain joins TRBV30 to TRBJ2-1; D unclear. This CDR3 contains 13 residues. The ends were cut back, 2 bases at V and 6 bases at J, with 11 bases in the middle. In germline, CDR1 is GTSNPN, CDR2 SVGIG (reference sequence). CDR3 region: CAWSWGVINEQFF. The CDR3 bases are TGTGCCTGGAGTTGGGGTGTAATCAATGAGCAGTTCTTC.

This clone was observed a handful of times. The J gene is TRBJ1-4, the V gene TRBV6-5; unclear D gene. V gave up 2 bases and J gave up 5 bases, with 12 bases separating them. The CDR3 extends over 15 amino acids. Germline CDR1 reads MNHEY; CDR2 reads SVGAGI. CDR3 residues: CASSYLGTNNEKLFF. The CDR3 nucleotides read TGTGCCAGCAGTTACCTGGGCACCAACAATGAAAAACTGTTTTTT.